One sample yielded the 16 T cell receptor beta chains listed below, sequenced in a study of T-cell memory formation after mild COVID-19. TCRdb ran MiXCR on the 5' RACE reads and lists one entry per CDR3 protein. The data contain 110,000 to 150,000 distinct CDR3 sequences, roughly 13% of them seen just once; the ten biggest clones take up 25% to 30%. Sequenced input: PBMCs or a T cell subset sorted from them (not recorded which). The receptors derive from an adult woman who had mild COVID-19 (a few samples of this study predate the infection). Cell type and time point are not known.

V is TRBV9 and J is TRBJ1-3; TRBD1 agrees at 7 bases. Germline V gene lookup returns CDR1 SGDLS and CDR2 YYNGEE. Trimming removed 4 bases from V and 4 bases from J; junction bases left unmatched: 11. The CDR3 totals 16 residues. CDR3 sequence reads: CASSFGEGATGNTIYF. CDR3 nucleotide sequence: TGTGCCAGCAGCTTCGGAGAGGGGGCAACCGGAAACACCATATATTTT. Drawing the rest from reference TRBV9 and TRBJ1-3, the complete variable domain is DSGVTQTPKHLITATGQRVTLRCSPRSGDLSVYWYQQSLDQGLQFLIQYYNGEERAKGNILERFSAQQFPDLHSELNLSSLELGDSALYFCASSFGEGATGNTIYFGEGSWLTVV.

The V gene is TRBV12-3 or TRBV12-4, the J gene TRBJ2-2; the match to TRBD1 covers 12 bases. The CDR3 is 18 residues long. V was pared by 6 bases and J by 3 bases, with 11 bases of the junction left unmatched. DNA for the CDR3: TGTGCCAGCAGCCGACCGGGACAGGGGGCCACGGACACCGGGGAGCTGTTTTTT. Translation: CASSRPGQGATDTGELFF.

The V and J genes are TRBV20-1 and TRBJ2-1; D is undetermined. The CDR3 has 10 residues. V dropped 5 bases and J dropped 7 bases, with 6 bases sitting between them. Germline loops: CDR1 DFQATT, CDR2 SNEGSKA (reference sequence). The CDR3 spells CSAPLNEQFF. The CDR3 coding sequence is TGCAGTGCTCCACTGAATGAGCAGTTCTTC.

The table lists this clonotype with a few counts. This rearrangement joins TRBV7-9 to TRBJ2-3; possibly TRBD2 for D (5 bases). The CDR3 has 13 amino acids. Trimming took 5 bases from V and 5 from J, leaving 11 bases between them. CDR1 is SEHNR, CDR2 FQNEAQ, per germline (reference sequence). For the CDR3, the DNA is TGTGCCAGCAGCCTGAGTGGAGGAGATACGCAGTATTTT. It codes for CASSLSGGDTQYF.

V usage is TRBV29-1 and J usage is TRBJ2-3; 9 bases align to TRBD1. Germline CDR1 SQVTM, CDR2 ANQGSEA. The length of the CDR3 is 13 residues. The trim removed 8 bases at V and 7 bases at J, leaving 10 bases unmatched. CDR3 sequence reads: CSSWTGQGNTQYF. CDR3 nucleotides: TGCAGCTCTTGGACGGGACAGGGAAATACGCAGTATTTT.

This rearrangement joins TRBV9 to TRBJ2-7; D assignment may be TRBD1 or TRBD2 (5 bases each). V was pared by 0 bases and J by 3 bases, with 13 bases between. The germline gives CDR1 SGDLS, CDR2 YYNGEE. This CDR3 region has 15 residues. The CDR3 sequence is CASSVAGTANYEQYF. The CDR3 DNA follows: TGTGCCAGCAGCGTAGCGGGGACCGCAAACTACGAGCAGTACTTC.

This clonotype was observed a handful of times. This chain uses TRBV5-1 with TRBJ1-1; a weak D match, TRBD1 (5 bases). Germline CDR1 is SGHRS and CDR2 is YFSETQ. V was pared by 1 base and J by 1 base, with 17 bases between. This CDR3 has 17 amino acids. The DNA of the CDR3 is TGCGCCAGCAGCTTGATGGTCATCGACAGCAGGAACACTGAAGCTTTCTTT. This gives the protein CASSLMVIDSRNTEAFF.

This clonotype was recorded a few times. The gene calls are TRBV29-1 and TRBJ1-2; 8 positions match TRBD1. The germline V gene encodes CDR1 SQVTM and CDR2 ANQGSEA. CDR3 length: 13 residues. After removal of 6 bases from V and 7 bases from J, the junction contained 10 bases not matched to a gene. The CDR3 sequence: CSVTPGQETGYTF. Written as DNA, the CDR3 is TGCAGCGTAACACCGGGACAGGAAACTGGCTACACCTTC. The full variable domain, in which reference TRBV29-1 and TRBJ1-2 provide the parts outside the CDR3, is SAVISQKPSRDICQRGTSLTIQCQVDSQVTMMFWYRQQPGQSLTLIATANQGSEATYESGFVIDKFPISRPNLTFSTLTVSNMSPEDSSIYLCSVTPGQETGYTFGSGTRLTVV.

This clonotype was detected only a few times. This chain links TRBV18 with TRBJ1-5; D uncertain. The ends were cut back, 1 base at V and 9 bases at J, with 13 bases in the middle. The CDR3 spans 14 residues. In germline, CDR1 is KGHSH, CDR2 LQKENI. CDR3 sequence reads: CASSPQEARGPQHF. In DNA, the CDR3 is TGTGCCAGCTCACCACAAGAGGCTCGGGGGCCCCAGCATTTT.

Only a few counts were recorded for this clonotype. This rearrangement joins TRBV19 to TRBJ1-1; D uncertain. Deletions cut 3 bases from V and 4 bases from J, with 12 bases between. This CDR3 contains 14 residues. Germline assignment: CDR1 LNHDA and CDR2 SQIVND (reference sequence). For the CDR3, the DNA is TGTGCCAGTAGTATGAGTCGGGCGAGCACTGAAGCTTTCTTT. This sequence encodes CASSMSRASTEAFF.

The chain recombines TRBV20-1 with TRBJ2-7; weak D call: TRBD1 (6 bases). V lost 1 base and J 1 base, leaving 14 bases between the germline ends. Germline V gives CDR1 DFQATT, CDR2 SNEGSKA (reference sequence). This CDR3 spans 15 amino acids. The CDR3 DNA is TGCAGTGCTAGAGTACCGGGACACCGATCCTACGAGCAGTACTTC. The encoded protein is CSARVPGHRSYEQYF.

There are a few counts of this clonotype. The chain recombines TRBV20-1 with TRBJ2-1; TRBD2 matches at 8 bases. The length of the CDR3 is 18 residues. CDR1 and CDR2 (germline): DFQATT, SNEGSKA (reference sequence). V was clipped by 1 base and J by 1 base; unmatched bases: 12. CDR3: CSARALAGPTRSYNEQFF. CDR3 coding DNA: TGCAGTGCTAGAGCCTTAGCGGGGCCCACTCGATCCTACAATGAGCAGTTCTTC.

This sequence joins TRBV5-1 and TRBJ2-7, with 8 bases fitting TRBD2. V lost 6 bases and J lost 3; bases outside the gene matches: 8. CDR1 and CDR2 from the germline V gene are SGHRS and YFSETQ. This CDR3 spans 14 amino acids. CDR3 bases: TGCGCCAGCACCATCTACGCGGGGGGCTACGAGCAGTACTTC. Its translation is CASTIYAGGYEQYF.

This clonotype came up a few times. The chain has TRBV29-1 and TRBJ2-1, with 10 bases matching TRBD2. The junction had 6 bases not matched to a gene; V was cut back by 2 bases and J by 5 bases. This CDR3 is built from 15 residues. Germline V CDR1 and CDR2: SQVTM, ANQGSEA. In nucleotides, the CDR3 is TGCAGCGTTGAATCCCCAGGACTAGCGGACAATGAGCAGTTCTTC. Amino acids: CSVESPGLADNEQFF.

This clonotype has just a few counts. The rearrangement joins TRBV5-5 to TRBJ2-3; D remains unclear. Germline V gene lookup returns CDR1 SGHKS and CDR2 YYEKEE (reference sequence). The V end lost 0 bases, the J end lost 5 bases, and 4 bases lay between the germline ends. The CDR3 contains 12 residues. DNA of the CDR3: TGTGCCAGCAGCTTGGTGGTAGATACGCAGTATTTT. Its protein is CASSLVVDTQYF.

This rearrangement joins TRBV6-2 or TRBV6-3 to TRBJ2-1, with D possibly being TRBD2 (5 bases). The CDR3 loop spans 14 amino acids. Germline V gives CDR1 MNHEY, CDR2 SVGEGT. Trimming stripped 6 bases from V and 0 bases from J, with 9 bases between. CDR3 sequence: CASRLSASYNEQFF. The CDR3 DNA follows: TGTGCCAGCAGACTTAGCGCCTCCTACAATGAGCAGTTCTTC.